This T cell receptor beta chain emerged from a study of blood T cell repertoires in COVID-19. Across the study: Sites across the United States, Italy and Spain contributed samples from acute and convalescent COVID-19. The cDNA or gDNA used as material had been derived from T cells, B-cell-depleted T cells, or PBMCs.

This CDR3 region has 15 residues. Trimming took 6 bases from V and 0 from J, leaving 13 bases between them. CDR1 is LGHNT and CDR2 is FRNRAP in the germline V gene. Per the original data handling: Nucleated cell counts were estimated from reference gene primer amplification. Profiled with immunoSEQ multiplex PCR; TCRdb holds only in-frame clones, not every one. V and J calls plus clone size are reproduced from that table; the DNA served to infer D and trimming. The profile shows roughly 180,000 clones, 70% to 90% of them singletons. The V call is TRBV12-5, the J call TRBJ2-3; D perhaps matches TRBD1 (6 bases). The source of this sequence is a man in his sixties with acute or convalescent COVID-19. The specimen was peripheral blood. For the CDR3, the DNA is TGTGCTAGTGGCTCCAACAGGGATAGCACAGATACGCAGTATTTT. It is translated as CASGSNRDSTDTQYF.